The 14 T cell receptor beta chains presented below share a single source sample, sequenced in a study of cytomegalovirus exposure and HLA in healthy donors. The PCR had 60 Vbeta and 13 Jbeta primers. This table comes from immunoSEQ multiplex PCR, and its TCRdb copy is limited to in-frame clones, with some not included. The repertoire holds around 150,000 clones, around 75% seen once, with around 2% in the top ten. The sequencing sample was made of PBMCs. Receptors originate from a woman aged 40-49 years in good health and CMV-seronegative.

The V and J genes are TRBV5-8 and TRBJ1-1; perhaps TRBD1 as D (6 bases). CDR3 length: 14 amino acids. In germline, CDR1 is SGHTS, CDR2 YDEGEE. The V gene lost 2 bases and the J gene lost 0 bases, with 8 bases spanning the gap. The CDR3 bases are TGTGCCAGCAGCTTTGGACAGTTGAACACTGAAGCTTTCTTT. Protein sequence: CASSFGQLNTEAFF. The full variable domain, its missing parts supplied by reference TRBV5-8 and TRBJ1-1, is EAGVTQSPTHLIKTRGQQATLRCSPISGHTSVYWYQQALGLGLQFLLWYDEGEERNRGNFPPRFSGRQFPNYSSELNVNALELEDSALYLCASSFGQLNTEAFFGQGTRLTVV.

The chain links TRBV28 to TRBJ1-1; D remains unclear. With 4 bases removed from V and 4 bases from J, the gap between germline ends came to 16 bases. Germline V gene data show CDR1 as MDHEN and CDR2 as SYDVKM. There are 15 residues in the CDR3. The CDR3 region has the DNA TGTGCCAGCAGTTCAACCATCGGGTTGGGCACTGAAGCTTTCTTT. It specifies CASSSTIGLGTEAFF.

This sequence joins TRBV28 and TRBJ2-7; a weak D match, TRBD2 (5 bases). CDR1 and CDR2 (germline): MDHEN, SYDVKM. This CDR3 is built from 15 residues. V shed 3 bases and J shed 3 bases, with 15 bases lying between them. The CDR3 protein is CASSFSSPRGYEQYF. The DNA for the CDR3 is TGTGCCAGCAGTTTCTCGTCTCCCCGGGGCTACGAGCAGTACTTC.

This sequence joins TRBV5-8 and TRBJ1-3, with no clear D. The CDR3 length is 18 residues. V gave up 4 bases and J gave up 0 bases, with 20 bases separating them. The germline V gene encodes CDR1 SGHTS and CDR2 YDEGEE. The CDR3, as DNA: TGTGCCAGCAGCGCACGGGGAATTTACCTCTCCTCTGGAAACACCATATATTTT. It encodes CASSARGIYLSSGNTIYF.

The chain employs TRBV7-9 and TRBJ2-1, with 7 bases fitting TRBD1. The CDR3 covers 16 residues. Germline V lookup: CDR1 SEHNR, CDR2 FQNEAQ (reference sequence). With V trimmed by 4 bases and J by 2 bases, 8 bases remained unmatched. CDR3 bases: TGTGCCAGCAGCTCTAGAACAGGGGACCCCTACAATGAGCAGTTCTTC. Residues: CASSSRTGDPYNEQFF. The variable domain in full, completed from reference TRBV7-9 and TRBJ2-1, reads DTGVSQNPRHKITKRGQNVTFRCDPISEHNRLYWYRQTLGQGPEFLTYFQNEAQLEKSRLLSDRFSAERPKGSFSTLEIQRTEQGDSAMYLCASSSRTGDPYNEQFFGPGTRLTVL.

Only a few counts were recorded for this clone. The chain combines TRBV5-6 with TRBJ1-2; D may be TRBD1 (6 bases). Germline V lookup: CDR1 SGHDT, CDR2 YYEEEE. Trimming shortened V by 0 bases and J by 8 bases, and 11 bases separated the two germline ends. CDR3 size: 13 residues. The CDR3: CASSLDRDRGYTF. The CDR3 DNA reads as TGTGCCAGCAGCTTGGACAGGGACCGGGGCTACACCTTC.

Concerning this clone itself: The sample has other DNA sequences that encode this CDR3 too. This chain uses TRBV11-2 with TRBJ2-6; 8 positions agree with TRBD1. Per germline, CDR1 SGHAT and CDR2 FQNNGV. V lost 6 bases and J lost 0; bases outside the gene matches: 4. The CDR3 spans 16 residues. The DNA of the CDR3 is TGTGCCAGCAGTCCGGACAGGGCCTCTGGGGCCAACGTCCTGACTTTC. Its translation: CASSPDRASGANVLTF.

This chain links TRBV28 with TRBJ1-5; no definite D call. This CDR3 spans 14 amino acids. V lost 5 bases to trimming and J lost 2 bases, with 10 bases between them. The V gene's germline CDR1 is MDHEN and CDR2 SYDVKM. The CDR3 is CASSPGSGNQPQHF. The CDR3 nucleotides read TGTGCCAGCAGTCCCGGGTCGGGCAATCAGCCCCAGCATTTT.

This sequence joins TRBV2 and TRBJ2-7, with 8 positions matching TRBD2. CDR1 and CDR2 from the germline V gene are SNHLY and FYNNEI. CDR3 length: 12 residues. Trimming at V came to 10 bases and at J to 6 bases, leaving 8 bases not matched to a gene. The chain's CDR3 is CAKRERSGEQYF. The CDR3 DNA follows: TGTGCCAAGCGGGAGAGGAGTGGCGAGCAGTACTTC.

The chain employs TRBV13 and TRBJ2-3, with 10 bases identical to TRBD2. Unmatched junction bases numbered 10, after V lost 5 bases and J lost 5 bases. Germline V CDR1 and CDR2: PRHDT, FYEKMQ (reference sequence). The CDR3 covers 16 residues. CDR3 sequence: CASSPGLAAHRDTQYF. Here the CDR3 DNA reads TGTGCCAGCAGCCCCGGACTAGCGGCTCATAGAGATACGCAGTATTTT. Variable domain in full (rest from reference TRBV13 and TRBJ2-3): AAGVIQSPRHLIKEKRETATLKCYPIPRHDTVYWYQQGPGQDPQFLISFYEKMQSDKGSIPDRFSAQQFSDYHSELNMSSLELGDSALYFCASSPGLAAHRDTQYFGPGTRLTVL.

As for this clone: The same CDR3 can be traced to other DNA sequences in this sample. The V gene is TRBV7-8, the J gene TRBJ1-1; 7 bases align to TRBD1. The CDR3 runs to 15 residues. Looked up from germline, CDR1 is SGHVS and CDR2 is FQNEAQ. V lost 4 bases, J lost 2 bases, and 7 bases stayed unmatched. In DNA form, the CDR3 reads TGTGCCAGCAGCTCGCGACAGGGCAAAAACACTGAAGCTTTCTTT. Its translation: CASSSRQGKNTEAFF.

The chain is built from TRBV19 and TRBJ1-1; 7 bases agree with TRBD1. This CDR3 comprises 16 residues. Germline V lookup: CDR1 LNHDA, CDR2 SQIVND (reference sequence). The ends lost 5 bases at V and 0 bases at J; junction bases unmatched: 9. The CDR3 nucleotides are TGTGCCAGTAGTTTCCTTCCAGGGGGGATGAACACTGAAGCTTTCTTT. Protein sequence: CASSFLPGGMNTEAFF.

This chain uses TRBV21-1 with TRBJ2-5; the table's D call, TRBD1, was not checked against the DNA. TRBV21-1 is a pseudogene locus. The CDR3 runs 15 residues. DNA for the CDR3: TGTGCCAGCAGCAAAAGTGGACAGGGCCAAGAGACCCAGTACTTC. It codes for CASSKSGQGQETQYF.

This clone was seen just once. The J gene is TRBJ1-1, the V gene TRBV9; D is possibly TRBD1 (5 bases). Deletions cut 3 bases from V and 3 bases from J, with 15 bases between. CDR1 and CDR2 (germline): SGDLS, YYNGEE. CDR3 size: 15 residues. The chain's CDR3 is CASSATGTFHTEAFF. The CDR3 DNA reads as TGTGCCAGCAGCGCCACCGGGACTTTCCACACTGAAGCTTTCTTT.